This TCR beta chain is from a study of T-cell reconstitution after alpha-beta-depleted transplantation in children. Whole-study results and caveats: Surviving recipient T cells and thymic progenitors underlay high day-60 TCRbeta diversity in some patients. By about two months after transplant, alpha-beta T cells reportedly arose from several hundred graft clones that had expanded. Newly generated T cells supplied most T-cell counts and diversity one year post-transplant.

Trimming at V came to 4 bases and at J to 7 bases, leaving 3 bases not matched to a gene. Germline V gene data show CDR1 as SGHTS and CDR2 as YDEGEE. The CDR3 covers 13 residues. This clonotype was recorded at least ten times. The target antigen is unknown. The TCRbeta library incorporated unique molecular identifiers. TCRdb fed the PCR reads into MiXCR, producing one record per CDR3 protein. Of 200,000 to 250,000 distinct CDR3 sequences listed, approximately 10% were seen once; the top ten hold roughly 30%. This chain connects TRBV5-8 to TRBJ1-5; TRBD1 matches 9 bases. Here the sequenced sample was PBMCs, taken before TCRalphabeta/CD19-depleted stem cell transplant. The sequence came from a child under three years old with acute myeloid leukemia, due to receive a stem cell transplant. DNA of the CDR3: TGTGCCAGCAGCGGGGACAGGGACCAGCCCCAGCATTTT. It specifies CASSGDRDQPQHF.